The TCR beta chain described here comes from a study of blood T cells in healthy people across ages. Study results and limitations: Naive and antigen-experienced cells could not be conclusively compared, given unsorted PBMCs. Changes seen in expanded clonotypes were possibly confounded by donor CMV status left unknown.

V lost 3 bases and J 2 bases, leaving 8 bases between the germline ends. CDR3 size: 14 residues. Germline V gene lookup returns CDR1 MNHNY and CDR2 SVGAGI (reference sequence). As regards this clonotype: Its antigen is unidentified.

For the second PCR, which ran for roughly 7 to 11 cycles, a sample-barcoded 5' primer and a J-beta primer mix were used. Each TCR beta cDNA got a 12-nucleotide random molecular identifier. From the 5' RACE reads, TCRdb called clonotypes with MiXCR, one entry per CDR3 protein. The table shows 1 million to 1.2 million distinct CDR3 sequences, with around two fifths occurring only once. Individuals who donated were healthy Caucasians from Russia aged about 6 to 90. Sequenced: blood. The rearrangement joins TRBV6-6 to TRBJ1-5, with D uncertain. The sequence derives from a young man in good health. The CDR3 sequence is CASSYDPRNQPQHF. CDR3 DNA: TGTGCCAGCAGTTATGACCCTCGCAATCAGCCCCAGCATTTT.